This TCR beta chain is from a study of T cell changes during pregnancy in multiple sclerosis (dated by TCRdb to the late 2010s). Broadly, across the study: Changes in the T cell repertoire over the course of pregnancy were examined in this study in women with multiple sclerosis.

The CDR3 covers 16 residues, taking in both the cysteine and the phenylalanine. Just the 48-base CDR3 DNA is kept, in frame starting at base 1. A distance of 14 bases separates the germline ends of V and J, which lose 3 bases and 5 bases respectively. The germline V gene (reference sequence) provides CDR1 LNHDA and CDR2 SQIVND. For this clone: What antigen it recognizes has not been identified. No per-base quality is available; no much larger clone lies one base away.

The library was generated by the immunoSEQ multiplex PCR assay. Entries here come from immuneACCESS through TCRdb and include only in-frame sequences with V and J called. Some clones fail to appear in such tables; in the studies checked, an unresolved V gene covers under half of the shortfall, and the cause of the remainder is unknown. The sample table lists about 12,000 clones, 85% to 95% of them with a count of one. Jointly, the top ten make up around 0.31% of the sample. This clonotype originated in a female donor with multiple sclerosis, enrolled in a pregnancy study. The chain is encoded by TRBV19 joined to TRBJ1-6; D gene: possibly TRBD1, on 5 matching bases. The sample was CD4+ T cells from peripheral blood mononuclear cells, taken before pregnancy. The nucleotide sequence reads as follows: TGTGCCAGTAGTATGGTTCCGGGACTGAATAATTCACCCCTCCACTTT. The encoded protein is CASSMVPGLNNSPLHF.